This T cell receptor (beta chain) was identified in a study of blood T cell repertoires in COVID-19. The wider study: PBMCs, B-cell-depleted T cells, or T cells provided the cDNA or gDNA that made up the material.

Produced via immunoSEQ multiplex PCR; TCRdb's table is partial and in-frame only. The table has 130,000 to 150,000 clones, approximately 80% seen once; the top ten hold 6% to 7.5%. The receptor comes from a human donor in a cohort sampled during active COVID-19. The sample consisted of peripheral blood.

CDR3: CASSWLASPLHF. CDR3 sequence (DNA): TGTGCCAGCAGTTGGTTGGCTTCACCCCTCCACTTT. The chain uses TRBV6-9 and TRBJ1-6; D is unclear. Germline V gene data show CDR1 as MNHGY and CDR2 as SVAAGI. The V gene lost 4 bases and the J gene lost 9 bases, with 7 bases spanning the gap. This CDR3 has 12 residues.